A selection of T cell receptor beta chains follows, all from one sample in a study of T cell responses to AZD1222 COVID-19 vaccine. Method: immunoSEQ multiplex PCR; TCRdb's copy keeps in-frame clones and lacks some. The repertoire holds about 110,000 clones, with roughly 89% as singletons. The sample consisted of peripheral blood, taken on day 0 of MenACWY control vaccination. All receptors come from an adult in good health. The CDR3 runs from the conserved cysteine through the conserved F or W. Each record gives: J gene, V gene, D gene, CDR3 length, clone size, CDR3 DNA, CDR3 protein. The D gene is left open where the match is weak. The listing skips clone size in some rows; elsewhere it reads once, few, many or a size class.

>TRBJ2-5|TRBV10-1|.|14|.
TGCGCCAGCAGTGAGTCGGGCGGCCAAGAGACCCAGTACTTC
CASSESGGQETQYF
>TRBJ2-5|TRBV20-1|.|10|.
TGCAGTGCTAGTTGGGAGACCCAGTACTTC
CSASWETQYF
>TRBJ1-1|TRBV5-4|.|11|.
TGTGCCAGCAGCTTGAACACTGAAGCTTTCTTT
CASSLNTEAFF
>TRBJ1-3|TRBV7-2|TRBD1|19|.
TGTGCCAGCAGCTTAGAGCCGGGAGGACAGGGGGTAAATGGAAACACCATATATTTT
CASSLEPGGQGVNGNTIYF
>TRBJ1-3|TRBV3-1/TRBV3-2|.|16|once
TGTGCCAGCAGCCCAGCTACTGAGGGGACTGGAAACACCATATATTTT
CASSPATEGTGNTIYF
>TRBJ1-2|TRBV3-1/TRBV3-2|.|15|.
TGTGCCAGCAGCCAATACCGGAGCAACATCGATGGCTACACCTTC
CASSQYRSNIDGYTF
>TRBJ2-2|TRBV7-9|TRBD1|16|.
TGTGCCAGCAGCTCCGGTGGGGGACAGCACACCGGGGAGCTGTTTTTT
CASSSGGGQHTGELFF
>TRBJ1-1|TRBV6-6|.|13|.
TGTGCCAGCAGTTCCTTAAGGAACACTGAAGCTTTCTTT
CASSSLRNTEAFF
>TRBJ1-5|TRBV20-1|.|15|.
TGCAGTGCTAGTGAGGGTCTGTATAGCAATCAGCCCCAGCATTTT
CSASEGLYSNQPQHF
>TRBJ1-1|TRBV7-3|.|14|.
TGTGCCAGCAGCTACGGGCCCCAGAACACTGAAGCTTTCTTT
CASSYGPQNTEAFF
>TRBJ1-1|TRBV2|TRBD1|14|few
TGTGCCAGCAGGGGGACAGGGGCGAACACTGAAGCTTTCTTT
CASRGTGANTEAFF
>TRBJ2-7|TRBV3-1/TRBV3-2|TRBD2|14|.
TGTGCCAGCAGCATCGGCGGGGGACTCTACGAGCAGTACTTC
CASSIGGGLYEQYF
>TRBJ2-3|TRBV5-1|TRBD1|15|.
TGCGCCAGCAGCTGGGGGGACAGGGGCTCAGATACGCAGTATTTT
CASSWGDRGSDTQYF
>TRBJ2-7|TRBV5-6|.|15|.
TGTGCCAGCAGCCAGTTAGGGTTAGCGGTGGACGAGCAGTACTTC
CASSQLGLAVDEQYF
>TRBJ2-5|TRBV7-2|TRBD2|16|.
TGTGCCAGCAGCTTAGTTGCTGGCGGGGGAAAGGAGACCCAGTACTTC
CASSLVAGGGKETQYF
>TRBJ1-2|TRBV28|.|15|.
TGTGCCAGCAGTTTAACCCAGGGGTTTGGCTATGGCTACACCTTC
CASSLTQGFGYGYTF
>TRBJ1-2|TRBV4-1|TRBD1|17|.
TGCGCCAGCAGTACCGGGACAGGGCTTATTACCTCGACTGGCTACACCTTC
CASSTGTGLITSTGYTF
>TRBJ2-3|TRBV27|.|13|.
TGTGCCAGCAGTCCCCTACGGACAGATACGCAGTATTTT
CASSPLRTDTQYF
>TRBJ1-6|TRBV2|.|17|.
TGTGCCAGCAGTGATCAGGCTTCACGGTCCTATAATTCACCCCTCCACTTT
CASSDQASRSYNSPLHF
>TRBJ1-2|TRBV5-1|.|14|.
TGCGCCAGCTCCCCGGGGCAGGGAGGAGATGGCTACACCTTC
CASSPGQGGDGYTF
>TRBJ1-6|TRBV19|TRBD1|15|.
TGTGCCAGTAGTAAAGGACAGGGACAAGGTTCACCCCTCCACTTT
CASSKGQGQGSPLHF
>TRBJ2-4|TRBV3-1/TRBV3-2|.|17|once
TGTGCCAGCAGCCTAGAACAGGGATTGTACGCCAAAAACATTCAGTACTTC
CASSLEQGLYAKNIQYF
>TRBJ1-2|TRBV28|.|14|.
TGTGCCAGCAGTCCGACGGGGGGCGGTTATGGCTACACCTTC
CASSPTGGGYGYTF
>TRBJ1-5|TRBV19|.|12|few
TGTGCCAGTAGGAGGAGCAATCAGCCCCAGCATTTT
CASRRSNQPQHF
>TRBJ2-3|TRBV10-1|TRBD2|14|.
TGCGCCAGCAGGCTCGGGGGGAAGGCAGATACGCAGTATTTT
CASRLGGKADTQYF
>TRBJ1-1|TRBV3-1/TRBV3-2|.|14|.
TGTGCCAGCAGCCAGGTTATCGCAGGAACTGAAGCTTTCTTT
CASSQVIAGTEAFF
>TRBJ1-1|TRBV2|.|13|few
TGTGCCAGCAGTGTCGGACCGCACACTGAAGCTTTCTTT
CASSVGPHTEAFF
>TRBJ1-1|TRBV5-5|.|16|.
TGTGCCAGCAGCCCTCATAAGGGTCTGGTAAACACTGAAGCTTTCTTT
CASSPHKGLVNTEAFF
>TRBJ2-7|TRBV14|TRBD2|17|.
TGTGCCAGCAACCACACAGGACTAGCGGGGGTCTCCTACGAGCAGTACTTC
CASNHTGLAGVSYEQYF
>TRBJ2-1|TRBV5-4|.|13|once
TGTGCCAGCAGCCTCGACCGCGACAATGAGCAGTTCTTC
CASSLDRDNEQFF
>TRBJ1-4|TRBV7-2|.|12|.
TGTGCCAGCAGCTTAGTTGGGGAAAAACTGTTTTTT
CASSLVGEKLFF
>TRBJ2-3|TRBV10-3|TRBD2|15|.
TGTGCCATCAGTGAGTCTTCCTCAACTAGCGGTTTACAGTATTTT
CAISESSSTSGLQYF
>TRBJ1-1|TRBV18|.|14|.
TGTGCCAGCTCCATGGGACGGATGAACACTGAAGCTTTCTTT
CASSMGRMNTEAFF
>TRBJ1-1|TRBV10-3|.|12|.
TGTGCCATCAGTGTCGAGAACACTGAGGCTTTCTTT
CAISVENTEAFF
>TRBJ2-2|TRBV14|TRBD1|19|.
TGTGCCAGCAGCCAAGATGGACCAGGGGGTCCTGTAAGCCCCGGGGAGCTGTTTTTT
CASSQDGPGGPVSPGELFF
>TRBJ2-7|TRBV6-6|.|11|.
TGTGCCAGCAGTTACAGCGGAACCTTGGACTTC
CASSYSGTLDF
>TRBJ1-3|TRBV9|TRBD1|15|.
TGTGCCAGCAGCGCCCGACAGGGAACTGGAAACACCATATATTTT
CASSARQGTGNTIYF
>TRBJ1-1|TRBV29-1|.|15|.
TGCAGCGTTGTAGCCAATAACAGGGTTTTGACTGAAGCTTTCTTT
CSVVANNRVLTEAFF
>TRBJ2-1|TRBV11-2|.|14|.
TGTGCCAGCAGCGCAGGGAGTCGGGGCAATGAGCAGTTCTTC
CASSAGSRGNEQFF
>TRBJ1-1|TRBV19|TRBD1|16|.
TGTGCCAGTAGTACCCAGGGACAGACAATGAACACTGAAGCTTTCTTT
CASSTQGQTMNTEAFF
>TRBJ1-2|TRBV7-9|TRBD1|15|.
TGTGCCAGCAGCTTCCCAGGGCAGGGGGCGCCTGGCTACACCTTC
CASSFPGQGAPGYTF
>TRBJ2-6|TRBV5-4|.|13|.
TGTGCCAGCGGGGGCTCTGGGGCCAACGTCCTGACTTTC
CASGGSGANVLTF
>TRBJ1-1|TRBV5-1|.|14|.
TGCGCCAGCAGCTTGGGACAGGTGGACACTGAAGCTTTCTTT
CASSLGQVDTEAFF
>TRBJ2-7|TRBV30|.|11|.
TGTGCCTGGAGTGTCTCCTACGAGCAGTACTTC
CAWSVSYEQYF
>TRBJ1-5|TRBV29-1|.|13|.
TGCAGCGTTGGAGCCGGGCCTAATCAGCCCCAGCATTTT
CSVGAGPNQPQHF
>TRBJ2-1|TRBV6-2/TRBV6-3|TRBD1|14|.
TGTGCCAGCAGTTATCCCAGGACAGGCAATGAGCAGTTCTTC
CASSYPRTGNEQFF
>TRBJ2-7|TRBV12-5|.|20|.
TGTGCTAGTGGTTTGGTACGACAACGGGGAGGTCTCCAGGACCCTTACGAGCAGTACTTC
CASGLVRQRGGLQDPYEQYF
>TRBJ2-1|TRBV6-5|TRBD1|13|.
TGTGCCAGTCGACAGGGGGCCCCCAATGAGCAGTTCTTC
CASRQGAPNEQFF
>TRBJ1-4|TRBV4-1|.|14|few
TGCGCCAGCAGCCATCTCGTTGTATGGGAAAAACTGTTTTTT
CASSHLVVWEKLFF
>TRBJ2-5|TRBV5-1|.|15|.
TGCGCCAGCAGCTTGGGGGCCCATCTTCGAGAGACCCAGTACTTC
CASSLGAHLRETQYF
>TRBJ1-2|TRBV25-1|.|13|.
TGTGCCAGCAGTGAATGGTCCCACTATGGCTACACCTTC
CASSEWSHYGYTF